This T cell receptor beta chain was obtained from a study of post-analysis software for immune sequencing data. A word on this clonotype: Its antigen is not known.

Unique-molecular-identifier-tagged TCR beta cDNA libraries were used. MiXCR was run by TCRdb on the PCR reads, yielding one entry per CDR3 protein. The profile shows about 430,000 distinct CDR3 sequences, about 40% of them singletons. V lost 4 bases, J lost 3 bases, and 10 bases lay in between. Germline V gene sequence: CDR1 SGHRS, CDR2 YFSETQ. The CDR3 consists of 14 residues. Notes on the study in general: Patients used several TRBV segments, including TRBV5-6, TRBV5-1 and TRBV20-1, more often than controls.

Sequencing used blood. This TCR was sampled from a girl aged 2 to 10 with multiple sclerosis. V is TRBV5-1 and J is TRBJ2-2; perhaps TRBD2 as D (5 bases). CDR3 protein: CASSHGGYTGELFF. CDR3 bases: TGCGCCAGCAGCCACGGCGGGTACACCGGGGAGCTGTTTTTT.